This T cell receptor beta chain was found in a study of CD4+ T cells in melanoma. Overall study findings and caveats: A reported correlation linked neoantigen-specific CD4+ T cells to CD8+, macrophage and B cell function. Diverse differentiation states were reported for melanoma neoantigen-specific CD4+ T cells.

Profiling relied on immunoSEQ multiplex PCR, and the TCRdb table lists in-frame clones only, not all of them. In the table there are fewer than 150,000 clones, around 90% of which are singletons. V gave up 11 bases and J gave up 4 bases, with 17 bases separating them. Germline V gives CDR1 SNHLY, CDR2 FYNNEI. CDR3 length: 13 amino acids. Concerning this clone: Antigen: not known.

The receptor was derived from a human donor with melanoma. V gene TRBV2 combines with J gene TRBJ1-1; D might be TRBD1 (5 bases). The chain's CDR3 is CAGKGTGGTEAFF. In DNA, the CDR3 is TGTGCCGGTAAGGGAACGGGGGGCACTGAAGCTTTCTTT.